This T cell receptor (beta chain) was captured by sequencing in a study of cytomegalovirus exposure and HLA in healthy donors. The PCR made use of 60 Vbeta and 13 Jbeta primers. Produced via immunoSEQ multiplex PCR; TCRdb's table is partial and in-frame only. The data show around 95,000 clones, with roughly 70% seen just once and about 2% held by the top ten. The V gene lost 0 bases and the J gene lost 3 bases, with 9 bases spanning the gap. The CDR3 has 14 residues. Germline lookup yields CDR1 SGHDT and CDR2 YYEEEE. Points from the study as a whole: The CMV antigen specificity of a few CMV-associated chains was confirmed through in vitro analysis.

This clone is termed medium-sized. Its cognate antigen is unknown. The rearrangement joins TRBV5-6 to TRBJ1-1; D uncertain. The source is a male donor in good health and CMV-seronegative. Sequences were obtained from PBMCs. The CDR3, as DNA: TGTGCCAGCAGCTTGGGTCCGAGTTACACTGAAGCTTTCTTT. Encoded protein: CASSLGPSYTEAFF. The variable domain in full, completed from reference TRBV5-6 and TRBJ1-1, reads DAGVTQSPTHLIKTRGQQVTLRCSPKSGHDTVSWYQQALGQGPQFIFQYYEEEERQRGNFPDRFSGHQFPNYSSELNVNALLLGDSALYLCASSLGPSYTEAFFGQGTRLTVV.